This T cell receptor (beta chain) was found in a study of neurological immune-mediated disorders. Overall study: The study included around 34 multiple sclerosis patients, about 31 relapsing-remitting and 3 secondary progressive. Study results and limitations: The study found no CDR3 amino acid sequences shared by expanded clones across subjects, suggesting private repertoires in all groups.

The table lists this clonotype with many counts. Its antigen is undetermined. CDR1 MDHEN and CDR2 SYDVKM come from the germline V gene. This CDR3 is 16 amino acids long. J was trimmed by 3 bases and V by 4 bases; bases with no gene match: 5. Each TCR transcript was tagged with a 10-nucleotide random UMI during 5'RACE. Via MiXCR, TCRdb re-called the 5' RACE reads, giving one row per CDR3 protein. This table has 55,000 to 75,000 distinct CDR3 sequences, 2% to 2.5% appearing once. The chain combines TRBV28 with TRBJ1-3; the match to TRBD1 covers 11 bases. Sample: PBMCs. The TCR sequence derives from a man in his forties or fifties with multiple sclerosis. CDR3 in amino acids: CASSSGQGAFGNTIYF. For the CDR3, the DNA is TGTGCCAGCAGTTCCGGACAGGGGGCCTTTGGAAACACCATATATTTT.